This T cell receptor beta chain was sequenced during a study of blood T cell repertoires in COVID-19. Across the whole study: Donors in the United States, Italy and Spain gave samples during acute or convalescent COVID-19. Sample material is recorded as cDNA or gDNA derived from T cells, B-cell-depleted T cells, or PBMCs.

Trimming took 0 bases from V and 2 from J; bases not matched to a gene: 15. Germline CDR1 is MGHRA and CDR2 is YSYEKL. This CDR3 region has 19 residues. As handled by the study authors: For nucleated cells, counts were estimated from reference gene primer amplification. Assay: immunoSEQ multiplex PCR; the TCRdb copy retains only in-frame clones and omits some. V, J and clone size derive from that table, while D and trimming were established from the DNA sequence. The sample yields under 350,000 clones, 65% to 90% seen once. Specimen: peripheral blood. The receptor was derived from a human donor in a cohort sampled during active COVID-19. The chain joins TRBV4-1 to TRBJ1-2; 7 nucleotides agree with TRBD1. CDR3: CASSQEPPTGRGANYGYTF. CDR3 sequence (DNA): TGCGCCAGCAGCCAAGAACCCCCGACAGGGAGAGGGGCAAACTATGGCTACACCTTC.